This T cell receptor (beta chain) was identified during a study of blood T cell repertoires in COVID-19. For the study at large: Material from acute and convalescent COVID-19 was sourced from the United States, Italy and Spain. Nucleic acid was either cDNA or gDNA, and it came from T cells, B-cell-depleted T cells, or PBMCs.

This CDR3 is built from 15 residues. Between the trimmed V and J ends, which lost 3 bases and 6 bases, there was a span of 13 bases. Germline V gene lookup returns CDR1 SGHNT and CDR2 YYREEE (reference sequence). This table comes from immunoSEQ multiplex PCR, and its TCRdb copy is limited to in-frame clones, with some not included. The data contain under 70,000 clones, roughly 84% of them singletons. The genes are TRBV5-4 and TRBJ1-6; D is possibly TRBD1 (6 bases). This clonotype was sampled from a woman at least 80 years old with acute or convalescent COVID-19. The specimen was peripheral blood. CDR3 coding DNA: TGTGCCAGCAGCTCTTACGGACAGCTTAATTCACCCCTCCACTTT. It codes for CASSSYGQLNSPLHF.